This entry concerns a single T cell receptor beta chain. With 60 Vbeta and 13 Jbeta primers, the PCR was carried out. Using immunoSEQ multiplex PCR, the repertoire was profiled, and TCRdb retains in-frame clones only, with some absent. Among about 120,000 clones listed, approximately 80% were seen once. V was cut by 0 bases and J by 13 bases, with 13 bases left in between. CDR3 length: 13 residues. Germline CDR1 reads WNHNN; CDR2 reads SYGVQD (reference sequence). This sample is drawn from a study of cytomegalovirus exposure and HLA in healthy donors. The chain carries TRBV10-1 and TRBJ2-1; tentatively, D is TRBD1 (5 bases). Sequencing was performed on PBMCs. The source of this sequence is a middle-aged man in good health and CMV-seronegative. Written as DNA, the CDR3 is TGCGCCAGCAGTGAGTCGAGGCAGGGAAGTCAGTTCTTC. Translation gives CASSESRQGSQFF.